Each of the 8 T cell receptor beta chains below was sequenced from the same sample in a study of cytomegalovirus exposure and HLA in healthy donors. PCR amplification relied on 60 Vbeta primers (plus 13 Jbeta primers). The protocol was immunoSEQ multiplex PCR, while the TCRdb copy is restricted to in-frame clones and leaves out a portion. This repertoire shows just over 150,000 clones, around 79% found once; its top ten account for 3% to 3.5%. The sample consisted of PBMCs. These receptors were taken from a woman aged 35 to 49 in good health and CMV-seronegative.

This clone was counted a single time. The chain uses TRBV6-1 and TRBJ1-4; D unresolved. CDR3 size: 14 residues. Germline V CDR1 and CDR2: MNHNS, SASEGT. V gave up 0 bases and J gave up 7 bases, with 9 bases separating them. Here the CDR3 reads CASSEAWRAEKLFF. CDR3 coding DNA: TGTGCCAGCAGTGAAGCTTGGAGGGCTGAAAAACTGTTTTTT.

The V gene is TRBV9, the J gene TRBJ1-5; D might be TRBD1 (6 bases). Per germline, CDR1 SGDLS and CDR2 YYNGEE. The CDR3 contains 15 residues. V lost 4 bases to trimming and J lost 5 bases, with 16 bases between them. CDR3 nucleotide sequence: TGTGCCAGCAGCCGGATGGGGGGGGCCGATCAGCCCCAGCATTTT. This codes for CASSRMGGADQPQHF.

This clone has a handful of counts. The chain is built from TRBV6-5 and TRBJ2-4; possible D gene TRBD1, 5 bases. Trimming cost V 0 bases and J 0 bases, with 6 bases left between them. Germline CDR1 reads MNHEY; CDR2 reads SVGAGI. There are 15 residues in the CDR3. This CDR3 reads CASSYSDIAKNIQYF. CDR3 nucleotide sequence: TGTGCCAGCAGTTACTCGGACATAGCCAAAAACATTCAGTACTTC.

This clone was seen a few times. The chain couples TRBV19 to TRBJ1-2; 8 bases map to TRBD1. Germline values: CDR1 LNHDA, CDR2 SQIVND (reference sequence). The CDR3 extends over 15 amino acids. V lost 1 base to trimming and J lost 1 base; unmatched junction nucleotides: 2. The CDR3 here is CASSIGQGLNYGYTF. CDR3 DNA: TGTGCCAGTAGTATAGGACAGGGGCTTAACTATGGCTACACCTTC.

Regarding this clone: An end of the junction does not agree with germline; a read error may underlie this. This chain uses TRBV11-1 with TRBJ2-7, with a possible D match to TRBD1 (6 bases). The germline V gene encodes CDR1 SGHAT and CDR2 FQDESV (reference sequence). CDR3 length: 14 amino acids. The CDR3 DNA reads TGTGCCAGCAGCTTAGAGGGGGTCTCCTTCGAGCAGTACTTC. Its translation is CASSLEGVSFEQYF.

This clone was found a few times. The J gene is TRBJ2-3, the V gene TRBV4-2; a possible D gene is TRBD2 (5 bases). The germline gives CDR1 LGHNA, CDR2 YNFKEQ. The length of the CDR3 is 15 residues. V lost 0 bases and J lost 5, with 12 bases in between. For the CDR3, the DNA is TGTGCCAGCAGCCAAGAAGGTAGCGTCCTAGATACGCAGTATTTT. Protein product: CASSQEGSVLDTQYF.

The V call is TRBV5-4, the J call TRBJ1-1; TRBD1 might be the D (6 bases). The CDR3 has 17 amino acids. The germline V gene has CDR1 SGHNT and CDR2 YYREEE (reference sequence). The V end lost 4 bases, the J end lost 2 bases, and 21 bases lay between the germline ends. CDR3 in amino acids: CASSPPGGQGRNTEAFF. The CDR3 DNA is TGTGCCAGCAGCCCGCCGGGGGGGCAGGGGCGAAACACTGAAGCTTTCTTT.

The gene calls are TRBV28 and TRBJ1-2; tentative D call: TRBD1 (5 bases). In germline, CDR1 is MDHEN, CDR2 SYDVKM. Trimming removed 8 bases from V and 6 bases from J, with 13 bases in between. CDR3 size: 12 residues. The CDR3 region has the DNA TGTGCCAGCGTCCGGGGGTCAGATGGCTACACCTTC. Amino acid sequence: CASVRGSDGYTF.